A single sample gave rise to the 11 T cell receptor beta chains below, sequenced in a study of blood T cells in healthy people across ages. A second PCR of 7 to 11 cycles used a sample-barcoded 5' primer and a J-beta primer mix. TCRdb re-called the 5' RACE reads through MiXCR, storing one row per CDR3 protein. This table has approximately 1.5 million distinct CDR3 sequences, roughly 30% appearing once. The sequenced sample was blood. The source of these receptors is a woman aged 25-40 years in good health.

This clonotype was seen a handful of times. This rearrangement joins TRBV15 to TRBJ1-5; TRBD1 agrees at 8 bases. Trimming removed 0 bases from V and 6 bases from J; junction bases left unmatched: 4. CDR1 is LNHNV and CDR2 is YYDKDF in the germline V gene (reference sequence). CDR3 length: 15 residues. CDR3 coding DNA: TGTGCCACCAGCAGAGAGGACAGGGCGGGTCAGCCCCAGCATTTT. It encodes CATSREDRAGQPQHF.

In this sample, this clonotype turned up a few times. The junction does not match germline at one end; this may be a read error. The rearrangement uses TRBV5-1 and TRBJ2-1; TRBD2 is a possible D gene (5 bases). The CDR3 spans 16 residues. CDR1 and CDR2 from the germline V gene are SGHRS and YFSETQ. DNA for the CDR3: TGCGCCAACAGCCTGTCGGAGGCTGGATACTACAATGAGCAGTTCTTC. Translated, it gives CANSLSEAGYYNEQFF. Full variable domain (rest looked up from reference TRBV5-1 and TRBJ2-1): KAGVTQTPRYLIKTRGQQVTLSCSPISGHRSVSWYQQTPGQGLQFLFEYFSETQRNKGNFPGRFSGRQFSNSRSEMNVSTLELGDSALYLCANSLSEAGYYNEQFFGPGTRLTVL.

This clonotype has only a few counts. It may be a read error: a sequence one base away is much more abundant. CDR3 region: CASAEERFRNTEAFF. In DNA, the CDR3 is TGTGCCTCCGCGGAGGAGAGGTTCAGGAACACTGAAGCTTTCTTT. The chain carries TRBV15 and TRBJ1-1; D gene ambiguous. The CDR3 totals 15 residues. Trimming left V 11 bases short and J 1 base short, with 20 bases between. Germline lookup yields CDR1 LNHNV and CDR2 YYDKDF (reference sequence).

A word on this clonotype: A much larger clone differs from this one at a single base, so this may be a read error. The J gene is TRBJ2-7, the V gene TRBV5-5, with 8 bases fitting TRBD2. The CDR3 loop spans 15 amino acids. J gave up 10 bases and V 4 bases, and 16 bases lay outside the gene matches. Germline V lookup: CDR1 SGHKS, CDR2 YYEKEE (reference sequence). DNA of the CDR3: TGTGCCAGCAGCGCACCGAGCGGGGGAAAAGAGATCCAGTACTTC. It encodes CASSAPSGGKEIQYF.

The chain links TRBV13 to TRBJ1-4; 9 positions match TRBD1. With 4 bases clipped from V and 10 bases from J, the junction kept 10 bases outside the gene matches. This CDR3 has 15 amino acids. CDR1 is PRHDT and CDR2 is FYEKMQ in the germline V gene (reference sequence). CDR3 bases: TGTGCCAGCAGCTCCGCGAGGACAGGGGTCGGAAAACTGTTTTTT. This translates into CASSSARTGVGKLFF.

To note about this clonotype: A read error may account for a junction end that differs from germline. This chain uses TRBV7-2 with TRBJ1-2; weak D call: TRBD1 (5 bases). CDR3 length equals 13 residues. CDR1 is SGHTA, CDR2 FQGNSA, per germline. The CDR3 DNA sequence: TGTGCCAGCAACTTAGACAGCGACTATGGCTACACCTTC. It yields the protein CASNLDSDYGYTF.

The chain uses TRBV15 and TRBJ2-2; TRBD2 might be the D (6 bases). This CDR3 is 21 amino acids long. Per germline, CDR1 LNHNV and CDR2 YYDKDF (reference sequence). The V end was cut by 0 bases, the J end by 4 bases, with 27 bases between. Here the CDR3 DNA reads TGTGCCACCAGCAGAGATCTTGAGGTGGAGGAGGGAGTCGGGAGCACCGGGGAGCTGTTTTTT. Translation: CATSRDLEVEEGVGSTGELFF.

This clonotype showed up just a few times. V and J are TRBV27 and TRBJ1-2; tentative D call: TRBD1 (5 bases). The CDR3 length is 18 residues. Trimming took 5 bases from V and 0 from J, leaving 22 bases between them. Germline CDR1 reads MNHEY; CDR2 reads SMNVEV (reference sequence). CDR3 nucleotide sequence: TGTGCCAGCAGTCCTGGGACCGAGACCGTCCTAGCTAACTATGGCTACACCTTC. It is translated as CASSPGTETVLANYGYTF.

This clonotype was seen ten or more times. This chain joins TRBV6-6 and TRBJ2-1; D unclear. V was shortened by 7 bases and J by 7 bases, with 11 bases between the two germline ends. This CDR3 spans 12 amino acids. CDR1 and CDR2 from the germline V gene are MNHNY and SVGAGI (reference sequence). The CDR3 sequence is CASMSPQNEQFF. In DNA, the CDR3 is TGTGCCAGCATGTCCCCCCAAAATGAGCAGTTCTTC.

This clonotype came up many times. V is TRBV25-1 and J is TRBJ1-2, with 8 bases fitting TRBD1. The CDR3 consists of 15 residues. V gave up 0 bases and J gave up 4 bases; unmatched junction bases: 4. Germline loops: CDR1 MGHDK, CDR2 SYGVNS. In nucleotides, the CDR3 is TGTGCCAGCAGTGAATATCAGGGGGCCGGCTATGGCTACACCTTC. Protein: CASSEYQGAGYGYTF.

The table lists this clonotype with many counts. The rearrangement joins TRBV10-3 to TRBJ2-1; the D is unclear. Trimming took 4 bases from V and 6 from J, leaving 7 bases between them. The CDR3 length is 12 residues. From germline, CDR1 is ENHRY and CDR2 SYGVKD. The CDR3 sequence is CAISAIGNEQFF. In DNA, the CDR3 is TGTGCCATCAGTGCTATTGGCAATGAGCAGTTCTTC.